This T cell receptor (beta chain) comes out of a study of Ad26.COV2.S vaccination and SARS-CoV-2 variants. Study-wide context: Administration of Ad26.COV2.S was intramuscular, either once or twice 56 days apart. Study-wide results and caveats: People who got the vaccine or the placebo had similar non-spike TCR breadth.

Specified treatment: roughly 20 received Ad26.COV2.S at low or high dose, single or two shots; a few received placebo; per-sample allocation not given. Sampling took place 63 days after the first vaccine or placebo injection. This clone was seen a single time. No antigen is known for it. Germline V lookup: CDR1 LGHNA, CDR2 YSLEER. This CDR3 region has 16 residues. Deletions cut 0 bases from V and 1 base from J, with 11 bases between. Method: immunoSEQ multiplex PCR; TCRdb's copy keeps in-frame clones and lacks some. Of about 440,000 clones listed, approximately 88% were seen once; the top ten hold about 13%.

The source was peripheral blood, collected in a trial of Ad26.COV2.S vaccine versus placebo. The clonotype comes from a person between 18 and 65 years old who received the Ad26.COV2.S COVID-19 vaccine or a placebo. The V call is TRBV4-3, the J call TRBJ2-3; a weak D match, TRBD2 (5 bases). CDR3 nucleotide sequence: TGCGCCAGCAGCCAAGATCCCGGGATTGGCACAGATACGCAGTATTTT. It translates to CASSQDPGIGTDTQYF.